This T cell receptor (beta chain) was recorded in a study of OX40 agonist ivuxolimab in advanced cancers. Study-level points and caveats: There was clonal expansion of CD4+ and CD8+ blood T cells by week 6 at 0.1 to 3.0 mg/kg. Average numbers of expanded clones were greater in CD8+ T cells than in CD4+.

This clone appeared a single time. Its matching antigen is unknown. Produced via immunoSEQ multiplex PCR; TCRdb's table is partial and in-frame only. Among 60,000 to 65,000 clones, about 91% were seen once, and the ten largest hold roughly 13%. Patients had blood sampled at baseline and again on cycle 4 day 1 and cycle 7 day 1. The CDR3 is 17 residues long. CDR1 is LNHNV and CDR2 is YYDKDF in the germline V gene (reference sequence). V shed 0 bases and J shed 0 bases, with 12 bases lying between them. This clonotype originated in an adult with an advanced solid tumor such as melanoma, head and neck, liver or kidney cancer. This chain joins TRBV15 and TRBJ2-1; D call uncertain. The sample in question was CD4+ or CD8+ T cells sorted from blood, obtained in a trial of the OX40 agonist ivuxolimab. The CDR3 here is CATSRDITISSYNEQFF. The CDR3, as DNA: TGTGCCACCAGCAGAGATATAACAATTAGCTCCTACAATGAGCAGTTCTTC.